These 8 T cell receptor beta chains were sequenced from one sample in a study of chemoradiotherapy in HPV16-positive cancers. Data came from immunoSEQ multiplex PCR; TCRdb stores just in-frame clones and leaves some out. Seen here are about 68,000 clones, almost 90% observed once, and the top ten hold 3.5% to 4.5%. Source: blood, taken from a patient who underwent chemoradiotherapy. The receptors shown here come from a human donor with HPV-associated anogenital cancer.

The genes are TRBV13 and TRBJ2-5; no reliable D call. The CDR3 loop spans 14 amino acids. The V and J ends lost 5 bases and 0 bases respectively, with 10 bases between them. Germline loops: CDR1 PRHDT, CDR2 FYEKMQ (reference sequence). The CDR3, as DNA: TGTGCCAGCAGCCGCAGATTGTACCAAGAGACCCAGTACTTC. The encoded protein is CASSRRLYQETQYF.

Here the CDR3 reads CASHSRQGEQFF. The CDR3 bases are TGCGCCAGCCATTCGAGACAAGGTGAGCAGTTCTTC. This chain connects TRBV5-1 to TRBJ2-1; D uncertain. CDR1 and CDR2 from the germline V gene are SGHRS and YFSETQ. The germline V and J ends were trimmed by 7 bases and 9 bases, with 14 bases remaining between them. This CDR3 has 12 residues.

The chain employs TRBV30 and TRBJ1-1, with D unclear. The CDR3 runs 15 residues. V shed 0 bases and J shed 7 bases, with 18 bases lying between them. The V gene's germline CDR1 is GTSNPN and CDR2 SVGIG (reference sequence). The CDR3 sequence: CAWSVLRLRTVEAFF. For the CDR3, the DNA is TGTGCCTGGAGTGTACTGCGTTTGAGGACGGTTGAAGCTTTCTTT.

To note about this clone: In the same sample, other DNA sequences code for this CDR3. The rearrangement links TRBV30 to TRBJ1-4; D is undetermined. V gave up 3 bases and J gave up 8 bases, with 19 bases separating them. The CDR3 loop spans 15 amino acids. Per the germline V gene, CDR1 is GTSNPN and CDR2 is SVGIG (reference sequence). The CDR3 loop is CAWSIDFAGGEKLFF. CDR3 sequence (DNA): TGTGCCTGGAGCATAGATTTCGCAGGCGGGGAAAAACTGTTTTTT.

In this sample, this clone turned up a few times. The J gene is TRBJ1-2, the V gene TRBV28, with unresolved D. This CDR3 comprises 13 residues. V lost 2 bases and J lost 0, with 4 bases in between. Germline CDR1 and CDR2: MDHEN and SYDVKM. CDR3 loop: CASSLSANYGYTF. The CDR3 nucleotides are TGTGCCAGCAGTTTAAGTGCTAACTATGGCTACACCTTC.

The chain couples TRBV11-1 to TRBJ1-4; weak D call: TRBD1 (5 bases). Trimming took off 3 bases at V and 10 bases at J, with 18 bases between the two ends. Germline V gene data show CDR1 as SGHAT and CDR2 as FQDESV (reference sequence). This CDR3 has 15 residues. The CDR3 reads CASSFESGAAGKLFF. The DNA of the CDR3 is TGTGCCAGCAGCTTTGAGAGCGGGGCCGCCGGAAAACTGTTTTTT.

V gene TRBV7-9 combines with J gene TRBJ2-1; no clear D gene. Per the germline V gene, CDR1 is SEHNR and CDR2 is FQNEAQ (reference sequence). This CDR3 has 15 residues. The V end lost 5 bases, the J end lost 3 bases, and 14 bases lay between the germline ends. CDR3 residues: CASSPPADDYNEQFF. CDR3 sequence (DNA): TGTGCCAGCAGCCCCCCTGCCGATGACTACAATGAGCAGTTCTTC. The full variable domain, completed using reference TRBV7-9 and TRBJ2-1, is DTGVSQNPRHKITKRGQNVTFRCDPISEHNRLYWYRQTLGQGPEFLTYFQNEAQLEKSRLLSDRFSAERPKGSFSTLEIQRTEQGDSAMYLCASSPPADDYNEQFFGPGTRLTVL.

The V call is TRBV5-1, the J call TRBJ2-7; no definite D call. Germline V gene sequence: CDR1 SGHRS, CDR2 YFSETQ. This CDR3 is 12 amino acids long. Deletions cut 0 bases from V and 7 bases from J, with 8 bases between. CDR3 protein: CASSLGLGEQYF. CDR3 DNA: TGCGCCAGCAGCTTGGGTCTGGGGGAGCAGTACTTC.